Shown below are 32 T cell receptor beta chains from a single sample sequenced in a study of PD-1 blockade in classical Hodgkin lymphoma. Profiled with immunoSEQ multiplex PCR; TCRdb holds only in-frame clones, not every one. The sample yields over 60,000 clones, 91% seen once. As for time point: cycle 4 day 1 (C4D1), after 6 weeks of nivolumab. Each patient's relapse followed autologous stem cell transplantation, and brentuximab vedotin exposure varied. Material: peripheral blood mononuclear cells (PBMCs), obtained before the fourth cycle of nivolumab. The source of these receptors is a human donor with classical Hodgkin lymphoma.

The chain uses TRBV5-6 and TRBJ1-5, with TRBD1 as a possible D gene (5 bases). V was pared by 1 base and J by 6 bases, with 23 bases between. CDR3 size: 18 residues. Germline V gene data show CDR1 as SGHDT and CDR2 as YYEEEE. CDR3 nucleotides: TGTGCCAGCAGCTTGCTGGGGACGCTTGGTACCCCGGGTCAGCCCCAGCATTTT. Translation: CASSLLGTLGTPGQPQHF. Combining the CDR3 with reference TRBV5-6 and TRBJ1-5 gives the whole variable domain DAGVTQSPTHLIKTRGQQVTLRCSPKSGHDTVSWYQQALGQGPQFIFQYYEEEERQRGNFPDRFSGHQFPNYSSELNVNALLLGDSALYLCASSLLGTLGTPGQPQHFGDGTRLSIL.

This clone appeared once. This chain connects TRBV6-5 to TRBJ2-6; D call uncertain. The CDR3 contains 16 residues. CDR1 is MNHEY, CDR2 SVGAGI, per germline. V was cut by 3 bases and J by 0 bases, with 9 bases left in between. The CDR3 region has the DNA TGTGCCAGCAGTTATGGGTGGAACTCTGGGGCCAACGTCCTGACTTTC. The encoded protein is CASSYGWNSGANVLTF.

V gene TRBV6-5 combines with J gene TRBJ2-7; the D gene is possibly TRBD2 (6 bases). V gave up 2 bases and J gave up 4 bases, with 12 bases separating them. The CDR3 totals 14 residues. CDR1 and CDR2 (germline): MNHEY, SVGAGI. CDR3 sequence: CASSYGIGTYEQYF. The CDR3 coding sequence is TGTGCCAGCAGTTACGGGATTGGGACTTACGAGCAGTACTTC.

The chain links TRBV7-3 to TRBJ1-2; D is unresolved. Germline V gives CDR1 SGHTA, CDR2 FQGTGA. The CDR3 length is 14 residues. The V end was cut by 2 bases, the J end by 4 bases, with 11 bases between. The DNA for the CDR3 is TGTGCCAGCAGCTTAGAACCGGGTACCTATGGCTACACCTTC. It codes for CASSLEPGTYGYTF.

The genes are TRBV6-6 and TRBJ1-4; D not certain. V lost 6 bases to trimming and J lost 0 bases, with 11 bases between them. Germline loops: CDR1 MNHNY, CDR2 SVGAGI (reference sequence). This CDR3 comprises 15 residues. CDR3 region: CASSAHLTTNEKLFF. CDR3 DNA sequence: TGTGCCAGCAGCGCCCATCTGACAACTAATGAAAAACTGTTTTTT.

The rearrangement joins TRBV15 to TRBJ2-1; 9 bases align to TRBD1. Per the germline V gene, CDR1 is LNHNV and CDR2 is YYDKDF (reference sequence). CDR3 length: 16 amino acids. Germline trimming cut 5 bases from V and 4 bases from J; bases unmatched to any gene: 9. As DNA, the CDR3 is TGTGCCACCAGCGGGGGGGACAGGGTCGGGTACAATGAGCAGTTCTTC. The encoded protein is CATSGGDRVGYNEQFF.

V is TRBV9 and J is TRBJ2-5; D possibly matches TRBD1 or TRBD2 (5 bases each). From germline, CDR1 is SGDLS and CDR2 YYNGEE. V dropped 0 bases and J dropped 5 bases, with 11 bases sitting between them. CDR3 size: 14 residues. In nucleotides, the CDR3 is TGTGCCAGCAGCGTAGCTGTCTGGGGGGAGACCCAGTACTTC. Translating gives CASSVAVWGETQYF.

The chain recombines TRBV11-2 with TRBJ2-7; no clear D gene. Trimming removed 4 bases at V and 3 bases at J, with 10 bases between. The germline V gene has CDR1 SGHAT and CDR2 FQNNGV. CDR3 length: 13 residues. CDR3 in amino acids: CASSSTESYEQYF. For the CDR3, the DNA is TGTGCCAGCAGCTCTACAGAAAGCTACGAGCAGTACTTC.

This clone was picked up a small number of times. The V gene is TRBV6-6, the J gene TRBJ2-1; TRBD2 aligns across 12 bases. V was clipped by 4 bases and J by 6 bases; unmatched bases: 7. CDR1 MNHNY and CDR2 SVGAGI come from the germline V gene (reference sequence). There are 16 residues in the CDR3. The CDR3 region has the DNA TGTGCCAGCAGTTTCGAACTAGCGGGGGGCGGCAATGAGCAGTTCTTC. Its translation is CASSFELAGGGNEQFF.

The chain couples TRBV7-9 to TRBJ1-1; the match to TRBD1 covers 7 bases. After removal of 5 bases from V and 1 base from J, the junction contained 13 bases not matched to a gene. Per germline, CDR1 SEHNR and CDR2 FQNEAQ (reference sequence). This CDR3 comprises 17 residues. Here the CDR3 DNA reads TGTGCCAGCAGCGCGCTGGGTTCGGGGACAGAGAACACTGAAGCTTTCTTT. Translated: CASSALGSGTENTEAFF.

The rearrangement joins TRBV6-1 to TRBJ2-3; D gene unclear. The CDR3 runs 13 residues. The germline CDR1 and CDR2 sequences are MNHNS and SASEGT. Trimming removed 8 bases at V and 1 base at J, with 10 bases between. The CDR3 bases are TGTGCCAGCCGCTGGGCGGGCACAGATACGCAGTATTTT. Protein sequence: CASRWAGTDTQYF.

The chain employs TRBV30 and TRBJ2-6, with D hard to call. Per germline, CDR1 GTSNPN and CDR2 SVGIG (reference sequence). The CDR3 is 17 amino acids. Deletions cut 0 bases from V and 0 bases from J, with 12 bases between. The DNA of the CDR3 is TGTGCCTGGAGTGTTGGGTCCCCGTTCTCTGGGGCCAACGTCCTGACTTTC. Residues: CAWSVGSPFSGANVLTF.

The chain joins TRBV5-1 to TRBJ1-2, with TRBD1 identical over 10 bases. From germline, CDR1 is SGHRS and CDR2 YFSETQ. Unmatched junction bases numbered 12, after V lost 3 bases and J lost 7 bases. The CDR3 has 16 amino acids. For the CDR3, the DNA is TGCGCCAGCAGCTCTGAGAGGGGGACAGGGGATTCTGGCTACACCTTC. It translates to CASSSERGTGDSGYTF.

The chain's CDR3 is CASSKVQWGVDSGNTIYF. The CDR3 DNA reads TGTGCCAGCAGCAAAGTACAATGGGGAGTAGATTCTGGAAACACCATATATTTT. The J gene is TRBJ1-3, the V gene TRBV21-1. TRBV21-1 is a documented pseudogene. The CDR3 consists of 18 residues.

This clone occurred once. The chain carries TRBV7-6 and TRBJ1-5; maybe TRBD1 (6 bases). Between the trimmed V and J ends, which lost 1 base and 6 bases, there was a span of 16 bases. The germline V gene encodes CDR1 SGHVS and CDR2 FNYEAQ. The CDR3 totals 16 residues. The CDR3 loop reads CASSLGAAQGGQPQHF. Here the CDR3 DNA reads TGTGCCAGCAGCTTAGGGGCGGCACAGGGAGGTCAGCCCCAGCATTTT.

This chain connects TRBV6-1 to TRBJ2-2; no clear D gene. Germline-derived CDR1 and CDR2 are MNHNS and SASEGT. V gave up 6 bases and J gave up 1 base, with 6 bases separating them. The CDR3 is 13 amino acids. This CDR3 reads CASSPENTGELFF. Here the CDR3 DNA reads TGTGCCAGCAGCCCGGAGAACACCGGGGAGCTGTTTTTT.

V gene TRBV20-1 combines with J gene TRBJ1-1; D not certain. The germline V and J ends were trimmed by 4 bases and 8 bases, with 11 bases remaining between them. Germline V gene lookup returns CDR1 DFQATT and CDR2 SNEGSKA (reference sequence). The CDR3 consists of 11 residues. The CDR3 nucleotides read TGCAGTGCTACTGGGTCGGGAGAAGCTTTCTTT. This codes for CSATGSGEAFF.

The V and J genes are TRBV7-8 and TRBJ1-3, with unresolved D. V lost 1 base, J lost 2 bases, and 9 bases lay in between. This CDR3 contains 15 residues. Germline CDR1 is SGHVS and CDR2 is FQNEAQ. The CDR3 is CASSLGSGTGNTIYF. CDR3 nucleotide sequence: TGTGCCAGCAGCTTAGGCTCGGGAACTGGAAACACCATATATTTT.

The V and J genes are TRBV4-1 and TRBJ1-3; no firm D call. Germline V gene sequence: CDR1 MGHRA, CDR2 YSYEKL. This CDR3 is 18 amino acids long. V lost 1 base and J 0 bases, leaving 16 bases between the germline ends. The CDR3 here is CASSQGVAGFSSGNTIYF. In DNA form, the CDR3 reads TGCGCCAGCAGCCAAGGGGTTGCAGGCTTTAGCTCTGGAAACACCATATATTTT.

This clone was detected only once. The chain recombines TRBV7-9 with TRBJ2-5; D unclear. Per germline, CDR1 SEHNR and CDR2 FQNEAQ (reference sequence). The V and J ends lost 5 bases and 5 bases respectively, with 15 bases between them. The CDR3 is made up of 14 amino acids. The CDR3 sequence is CASSTDPLGETQYF. The CDR3 coding sequence is TGTGCCAGCAGCACTGACCCGCTGGGGGAGACCCAGTACTTC.

This clone showed up just once. The chain is built from TRBV5-1 and TRBJ2-1, with TRBD1 matching 8 bases. The CDR3 length is 13 residues. Germline V gene data show CDR1 as SGHRS and CDR2 as YFSETQ. Trimming at V came to 0 bases and at J to 7 bases, leaving 0 bases not matched to a gene. The CDR3 region is CASSLGQGNEQFF. CDR3 coding DNA: TGCGCCAGCAGCTTGGGACAGGGGAATGAGCAGTTCTTC.

The J gene is TRBJ1-2, the V gene TRBV20-1, with D perhaps TRBD1 (5 bases). The CDR3 is 10 amino acids. Germline loops: CDR1 DFQATT, CDR2 SNEGSKA (reference sequence). The V gene lost 8 bases and the J gene lost 7 bases, with 11 bases spanning the gap. The CDR3 DNA reads as TGCAGTCTAGGGGAGGGTGGCTACACCTTC. The encoded protein is CSLGEGGYTF.

The J gene is TRBJ2-7, the V gene TRBV5-1, with unresolved D. Germline V gives CDR1 SGHRS, CDR2 YFSETQ. This CDR3 region has 13 residues. Trimming cost V 0 bases and J 3 bases, with 7 bases left between them. The chain's CDR3 is CASSLDGVYEQYF. The CDR3 nucleotides read TGCGCCAGCAGCTTGGATGGGGTCTACGAGCAGTACTTC.

This clone was seen just once. This rearrangement joins TRBV11-2 to TRBJ1-4, with D tentatively TRBD1 (5 bases). The V end lost 5 bases, the J end lost 5 bases, and 6 bases lay between the germline ends. This CDR3 contains 12 residues. Germline values: CDR1 SGHAT, CDR2 FQNNGV. This CDR3 is CASSAGNEKLFF. The CDR3 bases are TGTGCCAGCAGCGCAGGGAATGAAAAACTGTTTTTT.

V is TRBV5-1 and J is TRBJ2-7; 11 bases match TRBD2. The V gene's germline CDR1 is SGHRS and CDR2 YFSETQ. V trimming: 2 bases; J trimming: 3 bases; junction bases outside the gene matches: 13. The CDR3 length is 18 residues. In DNA, the CDR3 is TGCGCCAGCAGCTTCGTCGCCCCCTCTAGCGGGGGGTACTACGAGCAGTACTTC. Protein sequence: CASSFVAPSSGGYYEQYF.

The chain combines TRBV5-1 with TRBJ2-5, with D unresolved. The CDR3 runs 16 residues. The V end was cut by 0 bases, the J end by 1 base, with 13 bases between. The germline V gene encodes CDR1 SGHRS and CDR2 YFSETQ. DNA of the CDR3: TGCGCCAGCAGCTTGGAGGCCTTGGGCATCCAAGAGACCCAGTACTTC. Residues: CASSLEALGIQETQYF.

The chain has TRBV6-4 and TRBJ2-3; the match to TRBD2 covers 9 bases. Trimming cost V 7 bases and J 0 bases; bases outside gene matches: 8. CDR1 and CDR2 (germline): MRHNA, SNTAGT. The CDR3 loop spans 16 amino acids. The CDR3: CASIKRAGGSTDTQYF. The CDR3 region has the DNA TGTGCCAGCATTAAACGGGCGGGGGGGAGCACAGATACGCAGTATTTT.

The chain has TRBV4-2 and TRBJ2-3; D is undetermined. The germline V gene encodes CDR1 LGHNA and CDR2 YNFKEQ. Trimming took off 2 bases at V and 4 bases at J, with 10 bases between the two ends. This CDR3 contains 14 residues. This chain's CDR3 is CASSQRWVPDTQYF. CDR3 nucleotides: TGTGCCAGCAGCCAACGATGGGTCCCAGATACGCAGTATTTT.

The V gene is TRBV2, the J gene TRBJ2-3; tentative D call: TRBD1 (5 bases). This CDR3 has 15 residues. The V gene lost 6 bases and the J gene lost 1 base, with 14 bases spanning the gap. Germline assignment: CDR1 SNHLY and CDR2 FYNNEI. The DNA for the CDR3 is TGTGCCAGCAGAATCCAGGGAAGGGGCACAGATACGCAGTATTTT. Protein sequence: CASRIQGRGTDTQYF.

This clone was recorded only once. V gene TRBV5-1 combines with J gene TRBJ2-7; D call uncertain. CDR1 and CDR2 (germline): SGHRS, YFSETQ. The CDR3 has 13 amino acids. Trimming took 5 bases from V and 1 from J, leaving 10 bases between them. In DNA form, the CDR3 reads TGCGCCAGCAGTCTAACTCAATCCTACGAGCAGTACTTC. Its protein product is CASSLTQSYEQYF.

The chain recombines TRBV5-6 with TRBJ2-5; D gene ambiguous. The germline V gene has CDR1 SGHDT and CDR2 YYEEEE. V was cut by 4 bases and J by 5 bases, with 9 bases left in between. The CDR3 sequence is 12 residues long. The chain's CDR3 is CASSLGAETQYF. Here the CDR3 DNA reads TGTGCCAGCAGCCTGGGTGCGGAGACCCAGTACTTC.

The rearrangement links TRBV2 to TRBJ1-5; a weak D match, TRBD1 (5 bases). The CDR3 length is 13 residues. The germline V gene has CDR1 SNHLY and CDR2 FYNNEI. Trimming cost V 4 bases and J 9 bases, with 13 bases left between them. CDR3: CASSVDSLAPQHF. CDR3 DNA: TGTGCCAGCAGTGTTGACAGTCTGGCGCCCCAGCATTTT. Filled out from reference TRBV2 and TRBJ1-5, the complete variable domain reads EPEVTQTPSHQVTQMGQEVILRCVPISNHLYFYWYRQILGQKVEFLVSFYNNEISEKSEIFDDQFSVERPDGSNFTLKIRSTKLEDSAMYFCASSVDSLAPQHFGDGTRLSIL.